Sequencing of this TCR beta chain was carried out in a study of radiotherapy plus CTLA-4 blockade in lung cancer. Study results and caveats: Reportedly, early blood T cell clone dynamics best predicted response, with interferon-beta. In blood, after radiotherapy plus ipilimumab, tumor-derived TCR clones expanded.

This table comes from immunoSEQ multiplex PCR, and its TCRdb copy is limited to in-frame clones, with some not included. The table includes 85,000 to 90,000 clones, more than 85% detected once. Germline V CDR1 and CDR2: WNHNN, SYGVQD (reference sequence). The CDR3 sequence is 15 residues long. Losses at the gene ends were 6 bases for V and 4 bases for J; bases not matched to a gene: 10. Points on this clone: Its antigen is not identified.

This rearrangement joins TRBV10-1 to TRBJ2-3, with TRBD1 matching 7 bases. Material: peripheral blood, obtained from a patient treated with radiotherapy plus ipilimumab. This TCR derives from a human donor with non-small cell lung cancer that progressed on radiotherapy plus ipilimumab. CDR3 bases: TGCGCCAGCAGCAGCGGTAAGGGGGCCGCAGATACGCAGTATTTT. Translated, it gives CASSSGKGAADTQYF.